These 16 T cell receptor beta chains share one sample of origin, sequenced in a study of T cell responses to AZD1222 COVID-19 vaccine. TCRdb keeps only in-frame clones here, not all; method: immunoSEQ multiplex PCR. The data show more than 70,000 clones, over 85% seen once. Sample: peripheral blood, taken on day 0 of AZD1222 vaccination. These receptors were taken from an adult in good health.

This sequence joins TRBV11-2 and TRBJ2-3; no reliable D call. Germline loops: CDR1 SGHAT, CDR2 FQNNGV. V was pared by 1 base and J by 2 bases, with 13 bases between. The CDR3 is 16 residues long. CDR3 sequence: CASSLGSGINTDTQYF. DNA for the CDR3: TGTGCCAGCAGCTTAGGATCTGGGATCAACACAGATACGCAGTATTTT. The variable domain in full, completed from reference TRBV11-2 and TRBJ2-3, reads EAGVAQSPRYKIIEKRQSVAFWCNPISGHATLYWYQQILGQGPKLLIQFQNNGVVDDSQLPKDRFSAERLKGVDSTLKIQPAKLEDSAVYLCASSLGSGINTDTQYFGPGTRLTVL.

The V and J genes are TRBV7-6 and TRBJ2-1; tentative D call: TRBD2 (5 bases). CDR3 length equals 15 residues. The ends were cut back, 0 bases at V and 2 bases at J, with 8 bases in the middle. From germline, CDR1 is SGHVS and CDR2 FNYEAQ. The CDR3 sequence: CASSLAAAPYNEQFF. The CDR3 DNA is TGTGCCAGCAGCTTAGCAGCGGCCCCCTACAATGAGCAGTTCTTC.

The rearrangement joins TRBV11-2 to TRBJ2-7, with 8 bases aligning to TRBD1. The CDR3 consists of 12 residues. V lost 7 bases and J lost 3; bases outside the gene matches: 2. Germline CDR1 SGHAT, CDR2 FQNNGV. CDR3 sequence reads: CASKGQGYEQYF. CDR3 DNA: TGTGCCAGCAAAGGACAGGGCTACGAGCAGTACTTC.

The chain couples TRBV12-3 or TRBV12-4 to TRBJ2-2; D unclear. V shed 6 bases and J shed 1 base, with 6 bases lying between them. CDR3 length: 13 amino acids. DNA for the CDR3: TGTGCCAGCAGACTCTTGAACACCGGGGAGCTGTTTTTT. Residues: CASRLLNTGELFF.

CDR3: CASSLSERIYGYTF. CDR3 sequence (DNA): TGTGCCAGCAGTTTATCTGAACGGATCTATGGCTACACCTTC. The V and J genes are TRBV27 and TRBJ1-2; no definite D call. The CDR3 extends over 14 amino acids. V shed 0 bases and J shed 4 bases, with 9 bases lying between them. Germline lookup yields CDR1 MNHEY and CDR2 SMNVEV (reference sequence).

The V gene is TRBV2, the J gene TRBJ2-5; unclear D gene. V was trimmed by 3 bases and J by 5 bases, leaving 10 bases between them. Germline V gives CDR1 SNHLY, CDR2 FYNNEI. The CDR3 loop spans 13 amino acids. CDR3 in amino acids: CASSENGRETQYF. CDR3 in DNA: TGTGCCAGCAGTGAGAACGGAAGGGAGACCCAGTACTTC.

This chain uses TRBV6-5 with TRBJ2-7, with 8 bases fitting TRBD2. The CDR3 is 14 residues long. Germline V gene data show CDR1 as MNHEY and CDR2 as SVGAGI. Germline trimming cut 5 bases from V and 3 bases from J; bases unmatched to any gene: 6. CDR3 in DNA: TGTGCCAGCAGTACAACCGGGACTAGCTACGAGCAGTACTTC. It is translated as CASSTTGTSYEQYF.

J is TRBJ1-1 and V is TRBV7-9; D uncertain. This CDR3 has 14 residues. V was trimmed by 0 bases and J by 4 bases, leaving 9 bases between them. From germline, CDR1 is SEHNR and CDR2 FQNEAQ (reference sequence). CDR3 bases: TGTGCCAGCAGCTTAGCGAACGGGGTCACTGAAGCTTTCTTT. Translated, it gives CASSLANGVTEAFF.

The chain links TRBV23-1 to TRBJ2-1, with TRBD2 matching 13 bases. TRBV23-1 qualifies as an ORF whose function is uncertain. The junction had 16 bases not matched to a gene; V was cut back by 10 bases and J by 7 bases. This CDR3 spans 17 amino acids. CDR3 sequence (DNA): TGCGCCATTGACAGGAGAAGACTAGCGGGGGGACCAAATGAGCAGTTCTTC. Translating gives CAIDRRRLAGGPNEQFF.

A few counts support this clone. V and J are TRBV25-1 and TRBJ2-7, with 12 bases matching TRBD1. The V and J ends lost 2 bases and 6 bases, in that order; junction bases with no gene match: 5. Germline assignment: CDR1 MGHDK and CDR2 SYGVNS. The CDR3 is 15 residues long. CDR3 nucleotide sequence: TGTGCCAGCAGTGAAGCGGGACAGGGGGCCTGCGAGCAGTACTTC. This gives the protein CASSEAGQGACEQYF.

The V gene is TRBV19, the J gene TRBJ1-1; maybe TRBD1 (5 bases). From germline, CDR1 is LNHDA and CDR2 SQIVND (reference sequence). CDR3 size: 13 residues. Deletions cut 4 bases from V and 4 bases from J, with 10 bases between. As DNA, the CDR3 is TGTGCCAGTAGTAAGGGGCGCGTCACTGAAGCTTTCTTT. It yields the protein CASSKGRVTEAFF.

V gene TRBV12-3 or TRBV12-4 combines with J gene TRBJ2-3; D uncertain. Trimming left V 3 bases short and J 4 bases short, with 8 bases between. The CDR3 has 13 residues. CDR3 in DNA: TGTGCCAGCAGTTTTCCTAGTTCAGATACGCAGTATTTT. Residues: CASSFPSSDTQYF.

This chain uses TRBV30 with TRBJ1-1; D unresolved. V lost 2 bases and J 1 base, leaving 11 bases between the germline ends. CDR1 and CDR2 (germline): GTSNPN, SVGIG (reference sequence). This CDR3 spans 14 amino acids. The CDR3 reads CAWSHKDWNTEAFF. The CDR3 DNA reads as TGTGCCTGGAGTCACAAGGACTGGAACACTGAAGCTTTCTTT.

As DNA, the CDR3 is TGTGCCAGCAGCTTAGATGACGGCCCCTCCTACGAGCAGTACTTC. Its translation: CASSLDDGPSYEQYF. The chain uses TRBV11-2 and TRBJ2-7, with no clear D. There are 15 residues in the CDR3. V lost 0 bases, J lost 0 bases, and 9 bases lay in between. Germline CDR1 reads SGHAT; CDR2 reads FQNNGV.

The rearrangement joins TRBV2 to TRBJ1-3; TRBD1 aligns across 7 bases. CDR1 is SNHLY, CDR2 FYNNEI, per germline. With V trimmed by 8 bases and J by 3 bases, 4 bases remained unmatched. The CDR3 is 13 amino acids. CDR3 protein: CASRQGYGNTIYF. DNA for the CDR3: TGTGCCAGCCGACAGGGATATGGAAACACCATATATTTT.

This chain joins TRBV10-3 and TRBJ2-7; 9 bases line up with TRBD2. The germline V gene encodes CDR1 ENHRY and CDR2 SYGVKD. This CDR3 has 13 residues. V lost 10 bases and J lost 7; bases outside the gene matches: 11. The CDR3 region has the DNA TGTGCCACCCTTAGCGGGAGTTCGGAAGAGCAGTACTTC. Translated: CATLSGSSEEQYF.